This T cell receptor beta chain was obtained from a study of Ad26.COV2.S vaccination and SARS-CoV-2 variants. Study-wide context: Enrollment placed the donor in the COV1001 Ad26.COV2.S trial arm. Study results and limitations: In TCR breadth and depth analyses, total T cell responses may have been underestimated.

CDR1 and CDR2 (germline): SGHRS, YFSETQ. Trimming stripped 1 base from V and 4 bases from J, with 9 bases between. This CDR3 spans 14 amino acids. Regarding this clone: Its specificity is not known.

Assay: immunoSEQ multiplex PCR; the TCRdb copy retains only in-frame clones and omits some. The table records hundreds of thousands of clones, roughly nine tenths of them present only once. Indicated treatment: around 19 received Ad26.COV2.S at low or high dose, single or two shots; about five received placebo; per-sample allocation not given. Collection of samples fell on day 63 after the first vaccine or placebo injection. At a Boston site, the person donating was an adult of 18-55 years. The receptor was derived from a person between 18 and 59 years old who received the Ad26.COV2.S COVID-19 vaccine or a placebo. Sample: peripheral blood, taken in a trial of Ad26.COV2.S vaccine versus placebo. The chain employs TRBV5-1 and TRBJ2-1; D is uncertain. CDR3 sequence reads: CASSLLANYNEQFF. In nucleotides, the CDR3 is TGCGCCAGCAGCTTGTTAGCTAATTACAATGAGCAGTTCTTC.